This T cell receptor (beta chain) came from a study of CXCR3-negative and CXCR3-positive naive CD8 T cells. cDNA libraries for TRB were generated by 5' RACE incorporating UMI labels. TCRdb re-called the 5' RACE reads; every CDR3 protein appears as one record, without DNA. The sample has 90,000 to 150,000 distinct CDR3 sequences; the top ten hold approximately 0.4%. Study observations and caveats: Compared with CXCR3-negative naive cells, CXCR3-positive naive cells showed more hydrophobic TRB CDR3s.

Germline V gene lookup returns CDR1 PRHDT and CDR2 FYEKMQ (reference sequence). The CDR3 totals 16 residues. Notes on this clonotype: Its target is unknown.

The chain combines TRBV13 with TRBJ2-1; absent DNA, TCRdb's TRBD2 call cannot be checked. The receptor was derived from a human donor in good health. Some clones in this sample may be carry-over from other donors' samples. The sample consisted of naive CXCR3+ CD8+ T cells from blood. Stated subset: CD45RO-CCR7+CD27+CD95- naive CD8+ T cells expressing CXCR3 (TNR3+). Here the CDR3 reads CASSLHGEVSRFEQFF.